The rows below give T cell receptor beta chains drawn from one sample of a study of circulating and synovial CD4+ cells in juvenile arthritis. Data came from immunoSEQ multiplex PCR; TCRdb stores just in-frame clones and leaves some out. The sample has under 35,000 clones; around 95% are singletons. The sequenced sample was CD4+ T cells from blood. These receptors all stem from a human donor with juvenile idiopathic arthritis. Each CDR3 is given with its conserved first and last residue. Each record gives: CDR3 protein, CDR3 DNA, V gene, J gene, clone size, D gene. A D gene is named only where the DNA matches it firmly. Some rows mark clone size as missing; the rest say once, few, many or name a class of expanded clone.

CASSPPAMNTEAFF	TGTGCCAGCTCACCACCGGCAATGAACACTGAAGCTTTCTTT	TRBV18	TRBJ1-1	-	-
CASSPIRVSGNTIYF	TGTGCCAGCAGCCCAATCCGGGTCTCTGGAAACACCATATATTTT	TRBV21-1	TRBJ1-3	-	-
CASSKGGAVYEQYF	TGTGCCAGCAGTAAGGGGGGGGCTGTGTACGAGCAGTACTTC	TRBV28	TRBJ2-7	once	-
CASSPGQPGEKLFF	TGTGCCAGCAGCCCCGGACAGCCGGGAGAAAAACTGTTTTTT	TRBV7-3	TRBJ1-4	-	-
CASSDGRDSYGYTF	TGTGCCAGCAGCGACGGGCGGGACAGTTATGGCTACACCTTC	TRBV13	TRBJ1-2	-	TRBD1
CASSDPAGRANNSPLHF	TGTGCCAGCAGTGACCCAGCGGGACGGGCGAATAATTCACCCCTCCACTTT	TRBV25-1	TRBJ1-6	-	-
CVSSGGYGTDTQYF	TGTGTCTCAAGCGGGGGGTACGGCACAGATACGCAGTATTTT	TRBV11-2	TRBJ2-3	-	TRBD2
CASSLGAGDTQYF	TGTGCCAGCAGCTTAGGGGCTGGGGATACGCAGTATTTT	TRBV7-6	TRBJ2-3	-	-
CASGTGGEQYF	TGTGCCAGCGGCACAGGGGGTGAGCAGTACTTC	TRBV27	TRBJ2-7	-	TRBD1
CASREALNYGYTF	TGCGCCAGCCGGGAGGCCCTTAACTATGGCTACACCTTC	TRBV5-1	TRBJ1-2	-	-
CASSPRDSGNTIYF	TGTGCCAGCTCACCAAGGGACTCGGGAAACACCATATATTTT	TRBV18	TRBJ1-3	-	-
CASREFGTTSETQYF	TGTGCCAGCAGAGAATTTGGGACTACCTCTGAGACCCAGTACTTC	TRBV2	TRBJ2-5	-	TRBD2
CAIHSQLGTEAFF	TGTGCCATCCACAGCCAACTGGGCACTGAAGCTTTCTTT	TRBV2	TRBJ1-1	-	-
CASSVGLAREQFF	TGTGCCAGCAGCGTAGGACTAGCCCGTGAGCAGTTCTTC	TRBV9	TRBJ2-1	-	TRBD2
CASSLFQGADTEAFF	TGCGCCAGCAGCTTGTTCCAGGGGGCGGACACTGAAGCTTTCTTT	TRBV5-1	TRBJ1-1	-	TRBD1
CASSLEGAESGYTF	TGTGCCAGCAGCTTAGAGGGGGCTGAAAGTGGCTACACCTTC	TRBV11-1	TRBJ1-2	-	TRBD1
CASSRDRSYEQYF	TGTGCCAGCAGCCGGGACAGGTCTTACGAGCAGTACTTC	TRBV5-4	TRBJ2-7	-	TRBD1
CASSVGVGDYNEQFF	TGTGCCAGCAGCGTAGGGGTAGGAGATTACAATGAGCAGTTCTTC	TRBV9	TRBJ2-1	-	-
CASSLGLAGAPGETQYF	TGCGCCAGCAGCCTTGGACTAGCGGGGGCGCCTGGGGAGACCCAGTACTTC	TRBV4-1	TRBJ2-5	-	TRBD2
CASRPTMTSGGHEQFF	TGTGCCAGCAGACCTACCATGACTAGCGGGGGGCATGAGCAGTTCTTC	TRBV7-9	TRBJ2-1	-	TRBD2
CASSPTGGQEYGYTF	TGTGCCAGCAGCCCAACAGGGGGCCAGGAGTATGGCTACACCTTC	TRBV7-3	TRBJ1-2	-	TRBD1
CASSGGRTGYTDTQYF	TGTGCCAGCAGTGGGGGAAGGACAGGGTACACAGATACGCAGTATTTT	TRBV25-1	TRBJ2-3	-	TRBD1
CASRGEVYTEAFF	TGTGCCAGCAGGGGGGAGGTTTACACTGAAGCTTTCTTT	TRBV2	TRBJ1-1	-	-
CASSRPAGTEAFF	TGCGCCAGCAGCCGCCCTGCCGGGACTGAAGCTTTCTTT	TRBV4-1	TRBJ1-1	-	-
CASRRTGELFF	TGTGCCAGCAGGCGCACCGGGGAGCTGTTTTTT	TRBV6-5	TRBJ2-2	-	-
CASRSFLGPPSRLGAYEQYF	TGTGCCAGCAGGTCTTTTCTGGGGCCCCCCAGCCGGCTTGGAGCCTACGAGCAGTACTTC	TRBV2	TRBJ2-7	once	-
CASSTGHFYGYTF	TGTGCCAGCAGTACCGGACATTTCTATGGCTACACCTTC	TRBV7-2	TRBJ1-2	-	-
CASSTTIDTEAFF	TGTGCCAGCAGCACGACAATCGACACTGAAGCTTTCTTT	TRBV16	TRBJ1-1	-	-
CAIGQDLDNQPQHF	TGTGCCATCGGACAGGATCTGGATAATCAGCCCCAGCATTTT	TRBV10-3	TRBJ1-5	-	TRBD1
CASSPEEGTEAFF	TGTGCCAGCTCACCAGAGGAGGGGACTGAAGCTTTCTTT	TRBV18	TRBJ1-1	-	-
CASSFMVAGVNSYEQYF	TGTGCCAGCAGCTTCATGGTAGCGGGGGTGAACTCCTACGAGCAGTACTTC	TRBV7-3	TRBJ2-7	few	TRBD2
CASSVGTGDYGYTF	TGTGCCAGCAGCGTAGGTACAGGGGACTATGGCTACACCTTC	TRBV9	TRBJ1-2	-	TRBD1
CASKGETEAFF	TGCGCCAGCAAAGGAGAAACTGAAGCTTTCTTT	TRBV5-1	TRBJ1-1	once	-
CASSPEAGQGQFF	TGCGCCAGCAGCCCCGAGGCGGGTCAAGGTCAGTTCTTC	TRBV5-1	TRBJ2-1	-	-
CASSQVQRGAVEQYF	TGCGCCAGCAGCCAAGTCCAGCGGGGGGCGGTCGAGCAGTACTTC	TRBV4-1	TRBJ2-7	-	TRBD2
CASSGTSAYNEQFF	TGTGCCAGCTCCGGGACTAGCGCCTACAATGAGCAGTTCTTC	TRBV18	TRBJ2-1	-	TRBD2
CASSQEQGLLAKNIQYF	TGCGCCAGCAGCCAGGAGCAGGGATTACTAGCCAAAAACATTCAGTACTTC	TRBV4-1	TRBJ2-4	-	-
CASSNAGLAAYNEQFF	TGTGCCAGCAGTAATGCTGGACTAGCGGCTTACAATGAGCAGTTCTTC	TRBV28	TRBJ2-1	-	TRBD2
CASSSRRMDRAKNIQYF	TGTGCCAGCAGTTCTCGTCGAATGGACAGGGCCAAAAACATTCAGTACTTC	TRBV28	TRBJ2-4	once	TRBD1
CASLRGQGARGYTF	TGTGCCAGCTTACGAGGACAGGGGGCGCGGGGCTACACCTTC	TRBV30	TRBJ1-2	-	TRBD1
CASSARTGFEKLFF	TGTGCCAGTAGTGCTCGGACAGGGTTTGAAAAACTGTTTTTT	TRBV19	TRBJ1-4	few	TRBD1
CASSLASVSGKLFF	TGTGCCAGCAGCTTAGCGTCGGTCTCGGGAAAACTGTTTTTT	TRBV7-9	TRBJ1-4	-	-
CASSTNTEAFF	TGTGCCAGTAGTACAAACACTGAAGCTTTCTTT	TRBV19	TRBJ1-1	-	-
CASSHNRNTEAFF	TGTGCCAGCAGCCATAATAGGAACACTGAAGCTTTCTTT	TRBV5-4	TRBJ1-1	-	-
CASSMETGGTLPQHF	TGCGCCAGCAGCATGGAAACAGGGGGAACTTTGCCCCAGCATTTT	TRBV4-1	TRBJ1-5	-	TRBD1
CASSQEGSGQGAEAFF	TGTGCCAGCAGCCAAGAGGGGTCGGGACAGGGGGCTGAGGCTTTCTTT	TRBV4-2	TRBJ1-1	-	TRBD1
CASSGASGNYNEQFF	TGTGCCAGCAGCGGAGCTAGCGGAAATTACAATGAGCAGTTCTTC	TRBV9	TRBJ2-1	-	TRBD2
CASSLPHTNTGELFF	TGCGCCAGCAGCTTGCCGCACACCAACACCGGGGAGCTGTTTTTT	TRBV5-1	TRBJ2-2	once	-
CASSEGQAHNSPLHF	TGCGCCAGCAGCGAGGGACAGGCCCATAATTCACCCCTCCACTTT	TRBV4-3	TRBJ1-6	once	TRBD1
CASSAITGREAFF	TGCGCCAGCAGTGCGATTACAGGGCGTGAAGCTTTCTTT	TRBV5-1	TRBJ1-1	-	-
CASSLRRLAGTDTQYF	TGTGCCAGCAGTTTACGCCGACTAGCGGGCACAGATACGCAGTATTTT	TRBV27	TRBJ2-3	-	TRBD2
CASSPSTGNTEAFF	TGTGCCAGCAGCCCGTCGACAGGGAACACTGAAGCTTTCTTT	TRBV5-5	TRBJ1-1	once	-
CASSLHASGSTNEQFF	TGCGCCAGCAGCTTGCACGCTAGCGGGAGTACCAATGAGCAGTTCTTC	TRBV5-1	TRBJ2-1	-	TRBD2
CASVLGPAGEQYF	TGTGCCAGCGTATTAGGGCCCGCGGGGGAGCAGTACTTC	TRBV7-9	TRBJ2-7	-	-
CASSGLKNTEAFF	TGTGCCAGCAGCGGGCTGAAGAACACTGAAGCTTTCTTT	TRBV5-8	TRBJ1-1	-	-
CASSQFRSGTGKTEAFF	TGTGCCAGCAGCCAATTTAGGTCCGGGACAGGGAAGACTGAAGCTTTCTTT	TRBV14	TRBJ1-1	-	TRBD1